The 19 T cell receptor beta chains listed next were all sequenced from one sample in a study of metastatic and nonmetastatic thyroid tumors. The entire patient cohort was treatment-naive prior to thyroid surgery. TCRdb re-called the PCR reads through MiXCR. Of tens of thousands of clones in the sample, about a sixth were seen once. Sequenced sample: tumor tissue. Every receptor here comes from a female donor with papillary thyroid cancer or a benign thyroid nodule (not recorded which). Some clones in this sample may be carry-over from other donors' samples.

This clone was picked up many times. The J gene is TRBJ2-1, the V gene TRBV11-3, with 13 bases identical to TRBD2. Germline V CDR1 and CDR2: SGHNT, YENEEA. This CDR3 has 16 amino acids. The junction had 5 bases not matched to a gene; V was cut back by 1 base and J by 8 bases. The CDR3 region is CASSLVRTSGRYEQFF. CDR3 nucleotides: TGTGCCAGCAGCTTAGTTAGGACTAGCGGGAGATATGAGCAGTTCTTC.

There are many counts of this clone. This rearrangement joins TRBV7-2 to TRBJ2-5; TRBD2 might be the D (6 bases). V was clipped by 7 bases and J by 2 bases, with 17 bases between them. Germline-derived CDR1 and CDR2 are SGHTA and FQGNSA. The CDR3 totals 15 residues. CDR3 in amino acids: CASTSLGLFQETQYF. CDR3 nucleotides: TGTGCCAGCACCTCTTTGGGACTCTTTCAAGAGACCCAGTACTTC. Together with reference TRBV7-2 and TRBJ2-5, the CDR3 gives the full variable domain: GAGVSQSPSNKVTEKGKDVELRCDPISGHTALYWYRQSLGQGLEFLIYFQGNSAPDKSGLPSDRFSAERTGGSVSTLTIQRTQQEDSAVYLCASTSLGLFQETQYFGPGTRLLVL.

This chain connects TRBV28 to TRBJ1-5; unclear D gene. Trimming took off 6 bases at V and 1 base at J, with 7 bases between the two ends. From germline, CDR1 is MDHEN and CDR2 SYDVKM. This CDR3 has 13 residues. As DNA, the CDR3 is TGTGCCAGCAGCCTAATGAGCAATCAGCCCCAGCATTTT. Its translation is CASSLMSNQPQHF.

The V gene is TRBV7-8, the J gene TRBJ2-7; D is uncertain. The CDR3 has 13 residues. CDR1 is SGHVS and CDR2 is FQNEAQ in the germline V gene. V lost 0 bases and J 5 bases, leaving 8 bases between the germline ends. In DNA, the CDR3 is TGTGCCAGCAGCTTAGCAATAGGAAACGAGCAGTACTTC. Translated, it gives CASSLAIGNEQYF.

This clone was seen repeatedly, ten times or more. J is TRBJ1-3 and V is TRBV20-1, with D possibly TRBD1 on 5 matching bases. The CDR3 runs 13 residues. V lost 4 bases, J lost 4 bases, and 11 bases lay in between. Germline V lookup: CDR1 DFQATT, CDR2 SNEGSKA (reference sequence). The CDR3 DNA is TGCAGTGCTACAGGGATCGGAGGAAACACCATATATTTT. Translating it yields CSATGIGGNTIYF.

The rearrangement joins TRBV4-1 to TRBJ2-7; D is unclear. The CDR3 runs 14 residues. V lost 0 bases, J lost 7 bases, and 13 bases lay in between. Germline V gene lookup returns CDR1 MGHRA and CDR2 YSYEKL. CDR3 coding DNA: TGCGCCAGCAGCCAAGATCTAGGACCGGTTGAGCAGTACTTC. Protein: CASSQDLGPVEQYF.

This clone was seen at least ten times. The J gene is TRBJ1-1, the V gene TRBV5-1; D ambiguous. V was shortened by 5 bases and J by 0 bases, with 2 bases between the two germline ends. The CDR3 consists of 11 residues. Germline V gene lookup returns CDR1 SGHRS and CDR2 YFSETQ. CDR3 in DNA: TGCGCCAGCAGGATGAACACTGAAGCTTTCTTT. Amino acids: CASRMNTEAFF.

This clone appeared many times. The chain employs TRBV18 and TRBJ2-7, with TRBD1 identical over 7 bases. The trim removed 1 base at V and 2 bases at J, leaving 2 bases unmatched. Per the germline V gene, CDR1 is KGHSH and CDR2 is LQKENI. CDR3 length: 14 amino acids. The CDR3 sequence: CASSPRQGAYEQYF. In nucleotides, the CDR3 is TGTGCCAGCTCACCACGACAGGGTGCCTACGAGCAGTACTTC. Supplemented by reference TRBV18 and TRBJ2-7, the full variable domain reads NAGVMQNPRHLVRRRGQEARLRCSPMKGHSHVYWYRQLPEEGLKFMVYLQKENIIDESGMPKERFSAEFPKEGPSILRIQQVVRGDSAAYFCASSPRQGAYEQYFGPGTRLTVT.

The gene calls are TRBV5-1 and TRBJ1-2; D remains unclear. This CDR3 is built from 13 residues. Trimming removed 2 bases from V and 2 bases from J, with 7 bases in between. Germline V CDR1 and CDR2: SGHRS, YFSETQ. The CDR3 loop reads CASSLGWNYGYTF. The CDR3 region has the DNA TGCGCCAGCAGCTTAGGTTGGAACTATGGCTACACCTTC. The complete variable domain, with remaining parts taken from reference TRBV5-1 and TRBJ1-2, reads KAGVTQTPRYLIKTRGQQVTLSCSPISGHRSVSWYQQTPGQGLQFLFEYFSETQRNKGNFPGRFSGRQFSNSRSEMNVSTLELGDSALYLCASSLGWNYGYTFGSGTRLTVV.

This clone was recorded at least ten times. CDR3 nucleotide sequence: TGTGCCAGCAGCTTACTAGCGGGAGTGTTTGAGCAGTACTTC. Encoded protein: CASSLLAGVFEQYF. The chain joins TRBV5-5 to TRBJ2-7; 11 bases map to TRBD2. CDR1 SGHKS and CDR2 YYEKEE come from the germline V gene (reference sequence). V dropped 2 bases and J dropped 7; count of bases not matched to a gene: 5. The CDR3 runs to 14 residues.

This clone occurred many times. The chain couples TRBV11-2 to TRBJ2-1; the match to TRBD2 covers 8 bases. V was pared by 3 bases and J by 7 bases, with 5 bases of the junction left unmatched. The CDR3 is 14 residues long. Germline loops: CDR1 SGHAT, CDR2 FQNNGV. The CDR3 region has the DNA TGTGCCAGCAGCTTGAATAGCGGGATTAATGAGCAGTTCTTC. Its translation: CASSLNSGINEQFF.

The table lists this clone with many counts. The chain carries TRBV19 and TRBJ2-7; 7 bases are shared with TRBD1. This CDR3 contains 15 residues. V trimming: 3 bases; J trimming: 3 bases; junction bases outside the gene matches: 8. Germline V gives CDR1 LNHDA, CDR2 SQIVND (reference sequence). CDR3 in amino acids: CASSIAGTVNYEQYF. The CDR3 DNA is TGTGCCAGTAGTATCGCCGGGACAGTCAACTACGAGCAGTACTTC.

There are many counts of this clone. The CDR3 region has the DNA TGTGCCACTTCGGACAACAGGGGTAGAGAGACCCAGTACTTC. Residues: CATSDNRGRETQYF. This chain uses TRBV28 with TRBJ2-5; TRBD1 agrees at 7 bases. Germline lookup yields CDR1 MDHEN and CDR2 SYDVKM. V dropped 10 bases and J dropped 4; count of bases not matched to a gene: 12. CDR3 length equals 14 residues.

Many counts were recorded for this clone. The chain links TRBV19 to TRBJ2-5; D perhaps matches TRBD1 (7 bases). V lost 5 bases and J lost 5, with 21 bases in between. Germline assignment: CDR1 LNHDA and CDR2 SQIVND (reference sequence). The CDR3 covers 16 residues. The CDR3 DNA follows: TGTGCCAGTAGTCCTCGATCCTCAGGGGGGTCCGAGACCCAGTACTTC. It translates to CASSPRSSGGSETQYF. Supplemented by reference TRBV19 and TRBJ2-5, the full variable domain reads DGGITQSPKYLFRKEGQNVTLSCEQNLNHDAMYWYRQDPGQGLRLIYYSQIVNDFQKGDIAEGYSVSREKKESFPLTVTSAQKNPTAFYLCASSPRSSGGSETQYFGPGTRLLVL.

Comments on this clone: One end of the junction varies from germline; a read error may be responsible. The V and J genes are TRBV5-1 and TRBJ2-1; the match to TRBD2 covers 12 bases. CDR3 length: 15 amino acids. Germline values: CDR1 SGHRS, CDR2 YFSETQ. CDR3 nucleotides: TGCGCCAGCAGCAGACTAGCGGGAGTATACAATGAGCAGCTCTTC. Amino acid sequence: CASSRLAGVYNEQLF.

On this clone: This may arise from a read error, as a much more abundant clone is one base away. The V gene is TRBV9, the J gene TRBJ2-1; 11 bases align to TRBD2. In germline, CDR1 is SGDLS, CDR2 YYNGEE. The CDR3 is made up of 18 amino acids. The CDR3 region has the DNA TGTGCCAGCATCGTAAGCCCTTTAGCGGGAGGGCCGTGGAATGAGCAGTTCTTC. Translating it yields CASIVSPLAGGPWNEQFF.

This clone was seen more than once but under ten times. A read error may account for a junction end that differs from germline. The chain joins TRBV19 to TRBJ2-1, with 9 bases aligning to TRBD2. Germline V gives CDR1 LNHDA, CDR2 SQIVND (reference sequence). The CDR3 has 15 amino acids. This CDR3 is CASSIAAGGSNEQFF. The CDR3 DNA sequence: TGCGCCAGTAGTATTGCAGCGGGAGGCTCCAATGAGCAGTTCTTC.

This clone was seen ten or more times. V and J are TRBV5-4 and TRBJ1-1; D gene unclear. This CDR3 is 13 amino acids long. The germline CDR1 and CDR2 sequences are SGHNT and YYREEE (reference sequence). With 0 bases removed from V and 4 bases from J, the gap between germline ends came to 7 bases. The DNA for the CDR3 is TGTGCCAGCAGCTTGGGGGAGGTCACTGAAGCTTTCTTT. This codes for CASSLGEVTEAFF.

By its share, this clone is medium-sized. V is TRBV30 and J is TRBJ1-5; tentative D call: TRBD1 (5 bases). Germline loops: CDR1 GTSNPN, CDR2 SVGIG (reference sequence). Trimming stripped 2 bases from V and 6 bases from J, with 11 bases between. This CDR3 has 13 amino acids. CDR3 sequence reads: CAWSSGGTQPQHF. Written as DNA, the CDR3 is TGTGCCTGGAGTTCCGGGGGGACTCAGCCCCAGCATTTT.